This T cell receptor (beta chain) was sequenced for a study of T cells in Graves' hyperthyroidism and ophthalmopathy. RNA transcripts yielded amplified TCR beta CDR3 regions. First-round RT-PCR of the TCR CDR3 relied on the HTBI primer set. TCRdb processed the multiplex PCR reads anew with MiXCR; each CDR3 protein has one entry. The sample has around 660,000 distinct CDR3 sequences, about 45% seen once; the top ten hold under 8.5%. Trimming cost V 5 bases and J 5 bases; bases outside gene matches: 9. There are 16 residues in the CDR3. Germline CDR1 and CDR2: SEHNR and FQNEAQ (reference sequence). The receptor was isolated from an adult man with Graves' disease, either hyperthyroidism or ophthalmopathy (not recorded which). The sequenced material came from peripheral blood or thyroid tissue (not recorded which). This sequence joins TRBV7-9 and TRBJ2-5; 12 bases fit TRBD2. CDR3 in DNA: TGTGCCAGCAGCCCTTCTAGCGGGGGGGCGTGGGAGACCCAGTACTTC. This codes for CASSPSSGGAWETQYF.